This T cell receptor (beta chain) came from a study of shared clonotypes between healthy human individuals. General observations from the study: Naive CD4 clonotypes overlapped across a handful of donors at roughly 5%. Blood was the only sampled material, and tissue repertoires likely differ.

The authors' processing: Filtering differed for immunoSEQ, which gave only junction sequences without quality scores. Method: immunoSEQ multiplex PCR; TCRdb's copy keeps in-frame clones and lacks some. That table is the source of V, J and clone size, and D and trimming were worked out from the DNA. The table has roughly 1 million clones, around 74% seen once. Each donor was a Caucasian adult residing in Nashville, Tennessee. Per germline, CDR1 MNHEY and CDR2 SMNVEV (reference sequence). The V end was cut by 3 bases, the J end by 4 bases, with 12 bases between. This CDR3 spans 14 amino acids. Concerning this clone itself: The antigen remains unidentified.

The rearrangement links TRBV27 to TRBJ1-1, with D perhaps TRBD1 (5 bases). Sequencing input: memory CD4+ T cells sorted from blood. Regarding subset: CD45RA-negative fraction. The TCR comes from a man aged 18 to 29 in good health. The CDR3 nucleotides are TGTGCCAGCAGTTTTCTGGGGCAGGGCACTGAAGCTTTCTTT. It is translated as CASSFLGQGTEAFF.